This TCR beta chain was recovered during a study of OX40 agonist ivuxolimab in advanced cancers. Study-wide context: With a range of roughly 20 to 80, age averaged approximately 54 years, and 75% to 90% were male.

Sequencing was performed with immunoSEQ multiplex PCR; in TCRdb, only in-frame clones are kept and a portion is missing. The profile covers 70,000 to 80,000 clones, with approximately 86% appearing a single time and 1.3% taken by the ten largest. This CDR3 contains 13 residues. V shed 0 bases, J shed 8 bases, and the junction held 1 base outside the gene matches. The germline CDR1 and CDR2 sequences are LNHDA and SQIVND (reference sequence). This sequence joins TRBV19 and TRBJ2-1; TRBD1 aligns across 7 bases. This TCR was sampled from an adult with an advanced solid tumor such as melanoma, head and neck, liver or kidney cancer. The input for sequencing was CD4+ or CD8+ T cells sorted from blood, taken in a trial of the OX40 agonist ivuxolimab. CDR3 nucleotide sequence: TGTGCCAGTAGTATAGACACAGGGGATGAGCAGTTCTTC. It yields the protein CASSIDTGDEQFF.